This T cell receptor (beta chain) was captured in a study of identical twins. Study-wide points: Carriage of fewer insertions was seen in abundant cord blood beta clonotypes, whereas memory repertoires showed none. Twins shared out-of-frame alpha sequences with excess low generation probability.

Healthy Caucasians were all of the donors. Template switching, a step in the protocol, added a universal primer site, and cDNA carried unique molecular identifiers. TCRdb called the 5' RACE reads again in MiXCR, with one record for every CDR3 protein. The sample lists some 1,700,000 distinct CDR3 sequences; about 31% were seen once. As concerns this clonotype: Its antigen is as yet unknown.

The CDR3 totals 16 residues. CDR1 is MGHDK, CDR2 SYGVNS, per germline. The receptor was derived from a newborn girl in good health. The rearrangement joins TRBV25-1 to TRBJ2-1; possibly TRBD2 for D (6 bases). TRBJ2-7 matches the DNA end more closely, so the J call is doubtful. Sequencing was performed on cord blood. Written as DNA, the CDR3 is TGTGCCAGCACTCCGCCTCGGGGGAGCTCCTACAATGAGCAGTACTTC. Amino acid sequence: CASTPPRGSSYNEQYF.